A selection of T cell receptor beta chains follows, all from one sample in a study of cytotoxic CD8 clonotypes in ibrutinib-treated CLL. Profiled with immunoSEQ multiplex PCR; TCRdb holds only in-frame clones, not every one. The table records about 300,000 clones, approximately 76% of them present only once. Source: PBMCs, taken at disease progression, from a patient treated with ibrutinib. The source is a human donor with chronic lymphocytic leukemia. CDR3s include the opening cysteine and the closing phenylalanine or tryptophan. A D gene is named only where the DNA matches it firmly. Clone size, where shown, is once, few, many, or a class for clones that have expanded.

CASSPYIDEETQYF | TGCGCCAGCAGCCCTTACATAGACGAAGAGACCCAGTACTTC | TRBV5-1 | NA | NA | TRBJ2-5
CASSADGFANTGELFF | TGTGCCAGTAGTGCGGACGGATTCGCGAACACCGGGGAGCTGTTTTTT | TRBV19 | NA | NA | TRBJ2-2
CASSYSLQGVPDTQYF | TGTGCCAGCAGTTACTCCCTACAGGGGGTCCCAGATACGCAGTATTTT | TRBV6-5 | TRBD1 | NA | TRBJ2-3
CASSPVVSSYNEQFF | TGTGCCAGCTCACCGGTAGTATCTTCCTACAATGAGCAGTTCTTC | TRBV18 | NA | NA | TRBJ2-1
CSVGRGGTDTQYF | TGCAGCGTTGGCCGGGGGGGGACAGATACGCAGTATTTT | TRBV29-1 | TRBD2 | NA | TRBJ2-3
CASSWGQGSTDTQYF | TGTGCCAGCAGCTGGGGCCAGGGGAGCACAGATACGCAGTATTTT | TRBV5-6 | NA | NA | TRBJ2-3
CSVYGTGYYGYTF | TGCAGCGTTTATGGGACAGGGTACTATGGCTACACCTTC | TRBV29-1 | TRBD1 | NA | TRBJ1-2
CASSLGGQGGIGELFF | TGTGCCAGCAGCTTAGGTGGACAGGGGGGAATCGGGGAGCTGTTTTTT | TRBV11-3 | TRBD1 | NA | TRBJ2-2
CATQGQGWDGYTF | TGTGCCACCCAGGGACAGGGGTGGGATGGCTACACCTTC | TRBV15 | TRBD1 | NA | TRBJ1-2
CASSLVGSGSGEQFF | TGTGCCAGCAGCTTAGTGGGTAGCGGGAGTGGTGAGCAGTTCTTC | TRBV11-2 | TRBD2 | NA | TRBJ2-1
CASSLQGGLTDTQYF | TGTGCCAGCAGCCTACAGGGGGGGCTCACAGATACGCAGTATTTT | TRBV6-6 | NA | NA | TRBJ2-3
CASSLDVGAGYGYTF | TGTGCCAGCAGCTTAGATGTGGGTGCAGGCTATGGCTACACCTTC | TRBV7-9 | NA | NA | TRBJ1-2
CASSLGDRAYEQYF | TGTGCCAGCAGCTTGGGGGACCGAGCCTACGAGCAGTACTTC | TRBV5-5 | NA | NA | TRBJ2-7
CASSTGTGISYNEQFF | TGTGCCAGCTCAACAGGGACAGGGATTTCCTACAATGAGCAGTTCTTC | TRBV18 | TRBD1 | once | TRBJ2-1
CASSQRTPDGTYEQYF | TGTGCCAGCAGCCAAAGAACCCCGGACGGAACCTACGAGCAGTACTTC | TRBV14 | NA | NA | TRBJ2-7
CASSAIGGYSNQPQHF | TGTGCCAGCAGTGCGATCGGAGGGTATAGCAATCAGCCCCAGCATTTT | TRBV28 | NA | NA | TRBJ1-5
CASSTWAANEQFF | TGTGCCAGCAGCACTTGGGCCGCTAATGAGCAGTTCTTC | TRBV9 | NA | NA | TRBJ2-1
CASSEQGYEQYF | TGTGCCAGCAGTGAACAGGGCTACGAGCAGTACTTC | TRBV6-1 | NA | few | TRBJ2-7
CASSPPRGSYNEQFF | TGTGCCAGCAGCCCTCCCAGGGGCTCCTACAATGAGCAGTTCTTC | TRBV7-2 | NA | NA | TRBJ2-1
CASSDVYGAFKQYF | TGTGCCAGCAGTGACGTTTACGGGGCTTTTAAGCAGTACTTC | TRBV6-4 | NA | NA | TRBJ2-7